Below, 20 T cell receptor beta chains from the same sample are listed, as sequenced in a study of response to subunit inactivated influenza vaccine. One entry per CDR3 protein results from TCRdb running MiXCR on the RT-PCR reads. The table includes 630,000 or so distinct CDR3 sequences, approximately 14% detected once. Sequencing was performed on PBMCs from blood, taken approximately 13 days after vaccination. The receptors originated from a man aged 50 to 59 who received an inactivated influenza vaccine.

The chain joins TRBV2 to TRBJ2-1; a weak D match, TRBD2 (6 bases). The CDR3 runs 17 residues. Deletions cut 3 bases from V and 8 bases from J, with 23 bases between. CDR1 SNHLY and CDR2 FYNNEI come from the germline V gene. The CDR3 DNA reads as TGTGCCAGCAGTGAGAGTGCGGGACGCGGGGATTTCCATGAGCAGTTCTTC. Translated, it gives CASSESAGRGDFHEQFF.

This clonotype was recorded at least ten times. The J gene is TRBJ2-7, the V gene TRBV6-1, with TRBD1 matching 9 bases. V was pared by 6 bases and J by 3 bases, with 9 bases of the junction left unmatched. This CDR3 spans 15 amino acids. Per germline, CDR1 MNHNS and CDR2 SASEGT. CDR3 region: CASREGQGPYYEQYF. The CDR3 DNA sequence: TGTGCCAGCAGAGAGGGACAGGGACCGTACTACGAGCAGTACTTC.

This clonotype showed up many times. CDR3 bases: TGCAGTGCCAGACTAGCGGGAGCTGATACGCAGTATTTT. Translating gives CSARLAGADTQYF. The chain joins TRBV20-1 to TRBJ2-3; 12 bases are a match to TRBD2. The CDR3 loop spans 13 amino acids. The V and J ends lost 6 bases and 6 bases, in that order; junction bases with no gene match: 4. Germline V gene sequence: CDR1 DFQATT, CDR2 SNEGSKA (reference sequence).

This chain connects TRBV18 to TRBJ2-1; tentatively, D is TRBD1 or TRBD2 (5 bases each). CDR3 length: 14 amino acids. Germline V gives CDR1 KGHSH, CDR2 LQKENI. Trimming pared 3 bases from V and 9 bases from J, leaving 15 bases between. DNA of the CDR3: TGTGCCAGCTCACCGACAGTGCCGGCGGGTGAGCAGTTCTTC. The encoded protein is CASSPTVPAGEQFF.

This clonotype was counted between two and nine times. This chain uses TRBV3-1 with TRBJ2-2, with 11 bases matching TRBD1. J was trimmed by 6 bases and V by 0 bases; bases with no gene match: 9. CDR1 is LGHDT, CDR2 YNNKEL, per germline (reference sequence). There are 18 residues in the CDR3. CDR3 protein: CASSQDAAGTGGAGELFF. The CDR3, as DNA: TGTGCCAGCAGCCAAGATGCTGCCGGGACAGGGGGAGCCGGGGAGCTGTTTTTT.

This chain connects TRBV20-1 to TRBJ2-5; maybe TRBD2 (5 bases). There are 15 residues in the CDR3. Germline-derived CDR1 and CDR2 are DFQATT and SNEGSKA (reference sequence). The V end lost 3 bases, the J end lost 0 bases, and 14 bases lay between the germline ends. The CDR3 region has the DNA TGCAGTGCTAGTTCCCCAGGAGGCCACCAAGAGACCCAGTACTTC. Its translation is CSASSPGGHQETQYF.

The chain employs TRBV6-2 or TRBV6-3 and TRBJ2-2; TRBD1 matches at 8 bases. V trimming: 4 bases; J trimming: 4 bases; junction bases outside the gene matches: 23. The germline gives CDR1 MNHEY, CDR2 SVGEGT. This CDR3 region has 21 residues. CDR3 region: CASSSGPWTGRILPITGELFF. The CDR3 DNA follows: TGTGCCAGCAGTTCCGGGCCCTGGACAGGGAGGATTCTCCCTATCACCGGGGAGCTGTTTTTT.

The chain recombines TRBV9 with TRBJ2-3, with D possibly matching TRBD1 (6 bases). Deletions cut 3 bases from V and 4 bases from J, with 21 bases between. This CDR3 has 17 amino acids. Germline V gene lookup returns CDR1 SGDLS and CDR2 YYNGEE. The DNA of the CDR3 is TGTGCCAGCAGCGCTACCCCACAAGGGGGTCTGGCAGATACGCAGTATTTT. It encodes CASSATPQGGLADTQYF.

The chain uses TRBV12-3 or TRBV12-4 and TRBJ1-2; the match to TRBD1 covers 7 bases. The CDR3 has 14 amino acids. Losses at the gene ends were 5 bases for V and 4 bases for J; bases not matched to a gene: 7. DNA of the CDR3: TGTGCCAGCAGTAATGGCAGGGGGGCCTATGGCTACACCTTC. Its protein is CASSNGRGAYGYTF.

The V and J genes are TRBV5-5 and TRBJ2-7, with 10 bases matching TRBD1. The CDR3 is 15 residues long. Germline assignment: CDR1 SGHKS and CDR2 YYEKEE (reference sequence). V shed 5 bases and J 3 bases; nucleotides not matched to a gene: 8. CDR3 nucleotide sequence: TGTGCCAGCAGATCCCCCGGGACAGGGGTCTACGAGCAGTACTTC. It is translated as CASRSPGTGVYEQYF.

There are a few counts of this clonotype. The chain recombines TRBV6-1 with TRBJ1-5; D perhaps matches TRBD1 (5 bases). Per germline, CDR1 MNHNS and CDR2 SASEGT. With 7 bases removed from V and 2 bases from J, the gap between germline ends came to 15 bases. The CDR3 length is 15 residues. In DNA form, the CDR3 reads TGTGCCAGCAATCGGGGCGTTTATCGCAATCAGCCCCAGCATTTT. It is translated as CASNRGVYRNQPQHF.

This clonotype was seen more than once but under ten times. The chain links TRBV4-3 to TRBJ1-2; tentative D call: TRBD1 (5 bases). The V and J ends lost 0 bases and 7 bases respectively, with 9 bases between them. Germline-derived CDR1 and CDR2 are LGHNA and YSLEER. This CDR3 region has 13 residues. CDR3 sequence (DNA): TGCGCCAGCAGCCAAGATATGACAGTTGGCTACACCTTC. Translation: CASSQDMTVGYTF.

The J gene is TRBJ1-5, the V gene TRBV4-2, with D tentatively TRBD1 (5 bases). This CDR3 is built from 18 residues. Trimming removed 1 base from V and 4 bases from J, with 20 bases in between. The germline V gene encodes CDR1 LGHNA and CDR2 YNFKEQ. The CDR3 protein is CASSQGNRWRGLNQPQHF. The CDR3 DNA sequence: TGTGCCAGCAGCCAAGGGAACCGCTGGCGGGGGTTGAATCAGCCCCAGCATTTT.

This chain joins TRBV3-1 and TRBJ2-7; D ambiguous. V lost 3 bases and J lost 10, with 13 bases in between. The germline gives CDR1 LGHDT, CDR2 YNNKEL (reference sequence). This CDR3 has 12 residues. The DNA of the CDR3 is TGTGCCAGCAGCCACCCTATGGAAAAACAGTACTTC. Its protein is CASSHPMEKQYF.

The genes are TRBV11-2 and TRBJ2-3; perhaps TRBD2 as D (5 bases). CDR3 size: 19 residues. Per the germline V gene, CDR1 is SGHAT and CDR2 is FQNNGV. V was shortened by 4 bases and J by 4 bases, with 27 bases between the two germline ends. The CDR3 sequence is CASSSGPGKLPRSADTQYF. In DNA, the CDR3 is TGTGCCAGCAGCTCAGGACCGGGGAAACTTCCCAGGTCGGCAGATACGCAGTATTTT. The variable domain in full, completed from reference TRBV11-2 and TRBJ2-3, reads EAGVAQSPRYKIIEKRQSVAFWCNPISGHATLYWYQQILGQGPKLLIQFQNNGVVDDSQLPKDRFSAERLKGVDSTLKIQPAKLEDSAVYLCASSSGPGKLPRSADTQYFGPGTRLTVL.

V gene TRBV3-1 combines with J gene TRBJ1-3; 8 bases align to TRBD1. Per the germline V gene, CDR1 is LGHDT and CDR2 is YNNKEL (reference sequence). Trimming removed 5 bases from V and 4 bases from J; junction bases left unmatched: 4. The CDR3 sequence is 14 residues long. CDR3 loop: CASSGQGSGNTIYF. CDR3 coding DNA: TGTGCCAGCAGCGGACAGGGCTCAGGAAACACCATATATTTT. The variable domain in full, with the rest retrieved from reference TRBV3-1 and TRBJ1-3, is DTAVSQTPKYLVTQMGNDKSIKCEQNLGHDTMYWYKQDSKKFLKIMFSYNNKELIINETVPNRFSPKSPDKAHLNLHINSLELGDSAVYFCASSGQGSGNTIYFGEGSWLTVV.

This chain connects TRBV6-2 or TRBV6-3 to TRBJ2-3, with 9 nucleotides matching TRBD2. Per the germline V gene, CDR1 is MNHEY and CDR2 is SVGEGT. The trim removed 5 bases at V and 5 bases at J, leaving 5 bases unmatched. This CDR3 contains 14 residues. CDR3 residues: CASSRGGAEDTQYF. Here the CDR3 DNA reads TGTGCCAGCAGTCGCGGGGGGGCGGAAGATACGCAGTATTTT.

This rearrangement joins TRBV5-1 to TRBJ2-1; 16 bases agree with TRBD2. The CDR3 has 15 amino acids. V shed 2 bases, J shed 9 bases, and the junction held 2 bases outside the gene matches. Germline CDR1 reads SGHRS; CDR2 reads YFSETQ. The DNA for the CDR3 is TGCGCCAGCAGCTTAGGGACTAGCGGGAGGGCTGAGCAGTTCTTC. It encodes CASSLGTSGRAEQFF.

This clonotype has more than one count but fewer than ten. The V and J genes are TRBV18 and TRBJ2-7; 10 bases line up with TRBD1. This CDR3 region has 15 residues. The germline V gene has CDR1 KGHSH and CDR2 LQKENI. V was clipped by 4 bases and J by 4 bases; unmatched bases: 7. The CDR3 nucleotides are TGTGCCAGCTCACAAAGACAGGGGGCTTTTTACGAGCAGTACTTC. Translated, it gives CASSQRQGAFYEQYF.

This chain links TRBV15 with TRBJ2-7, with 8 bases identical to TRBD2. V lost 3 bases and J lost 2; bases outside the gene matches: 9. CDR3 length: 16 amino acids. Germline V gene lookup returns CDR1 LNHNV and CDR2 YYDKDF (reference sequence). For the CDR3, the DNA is TGTGCCACCAGCAGGGCTAGCGGGCGGAGTACCTACGAGCAGTACTTC. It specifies CATSRASGRSTYEQYF.